This is a list of T cell receptor beta chains from one sample in a study of cytomegalovirus exposure and HLA in healthy donors. TCRdb keeps only in-frame clones here, not all; method: immunoSEQ multiplex PCR. The sample has fewer than 250,000 clones, 65% to 90% seen once. Material for sequencing was PBMCs. The receptors stem from a girl aged 5 to 17 in good health and CMV-seronegative. Each CDR3 is given with its conserved first and last residue. D genes are given only for firm matches. Clone size is not always given. Where it is, it says once, few, many or a class for expanded clones.

v_call	clone_size	j_call	d_call	cdr3_nt	cdr3_aa
TRBV5-1	few	TRBJ1-5	TRBD1	TGCGCCAGCAGCTTGGGGGGACAGATAAATCAGCCCCAGCATTTT	CASSLGGQINQPQHF
TRBV18	NA	TRBJ2-2	NA	TGTGCCAGCTCCACAGGGAGATCCACCGGGGAGCTGTTTTTT	CASSTGRSTGELFF
TRBV7-8	NA	TRBJ1-1	NA	TGTGCCAGCAGCTTCGACCAGGGGATGAACACTGAAGCTTTCTTT	CASSFDQGMNTEAFF
TRBV7-8	NA	TRBJ2-6	TRBD2	TGTGCCAGCAGCCCGGGACTAGCGGGGTCCTCTGGGGCCAACGTCCTGACTTTC	CASSPGLAGSSGANVLTF
TRBV7-6	NA	TRBJ2-7	NA	TGTGCCAGCAGCTTAGCGTCAGGGGACTCCTACGAGCAGTACTTC	CASSLASGDSYEQYF
TRBV5-8	few	TRBJ1-2	NA	TGTGCCAGCCAACTGGGACTCCCAGCTAACTATGGCTACACCTTC	CASQLGLPANYGYTF
TRBV18	NA	TRBJ1-3	NA	TGTGCCAGCTCACCCTTTGACAGCAGCTCTGGAAACACCATATATTTT	CASSPFDSSSGNTIYF
TRBV13	NA	TRBJ1-1	NA	TGTGCCAGCAGCTTACTGTGGGGGGATGACATGAACACTGAAGCTTTCTTT	CASSLLWGDDMNTEAFF
TRBV11-2	NA	TRBJ2-5	NA	TGTGCCAGCAGCACCACTAGAGACCAAGAGACCCAGTACTTC	CASSTTRDQETQYF
TRBV7-9	NA	TRBJ2-6	NA	TGTGCCAGCAGCTTAATTGGTGACTCAAATTTTGCTGGGGCCAACGTCCTGACTTTC	CASSLIGDSNFAGANVLTF
TRBV7-2	NA	TRBJ2-7	NA	TGTGCCAGCAGCTTGGGGACAACCTCTGGCTACGAGCAGTACTTC	CASSLGTTSGYEQYF
TRBV5-1	NA	TRBJ1-1	TRBD1	TGCGCCAGCAGCCTGACAGGGGAAAGGAACACTGAAGCTTTCTTT	CASSLTGERNTEAFF
TRBV27	NA	TRBJ1-2	TRBD1	TGTGCCAGCAGTTGGGGACAGGGATCGAACTATGGCTACACCTTC	CASSWGQGSNYGYTF
TRBV27	NA	TRBJ2-1	NA	TGTGCCAGCAGTTTCTTTAGCGGTGTCTCCTACAATGAGCAGTTCTTC	CASSFFSGVSYNEQFF
TRBV10-3	NA	TRBJ2-7	TRBD1	TGTGCCATCAGTGAGTCAAACAGGGGGCTTGATGGGCAGTACTTC	CAISESNRGLDGQYF
TRBV14	NA	TRBJ2-2	NA	TGTGCCAGCAGCGCGGGACGTCGGGGCGGTGACACCGGGGAGCTGTTTTTT	CASSAGRRGGDTGELFF
TRBV5-1	NA	TRBJ2-2	TRBD2	TGCGCCAGCAGCTTGTTGGGAGGGCCCTCTCTCGGGGAGCTGTTTTTT	CASSLLGGPSLGELFF
TRBV9	NA	TRBJ2-3	NA	TGTGCCAGCAGCGTTGGACAGAGTACAGATACGCAGTATTTT	CASSVGQSTDTQYF
TRBV5-8	NA	TRBJ2-7	NA	TGTGCCAGCAGCTTGGGCCCCGGGGGATACGAGCAGTACTTC	CASSLGPGGYEQYF